This T cell receptor (beta chain) derives from a study of early T cells in non-severe SARS-CoV-2 infection. One entry per CDR3 protein results from TCRdb running MiXCR on the 5' RACE reads. The data hold under 30,000 distinct CDR3 sequences, with about 5% observed a single time. V gave up 0 bases and J gave up 10 bases, with 14 bases separating them. The CDR3 totals 14 residues. Germline V gene lookup returns CDR1 SGDLS and CDR2 YYNGEE. The V and J genes are TRBV9 and TRBJ2-1; D gene unclear. The TCR comes from an adult who was a healthcare worker with PCR-confirmed SARS-CoV-2 infection or an uninfected control (not recorded which). The sequencing sample was made of whole blood. The CDR3 spells CASSVGTSTWEQFF. The CDR3 nucleotides read TGTGCCAGCAGCGTAGGGACCTCCACATGGGAGCAGTTCTTC.